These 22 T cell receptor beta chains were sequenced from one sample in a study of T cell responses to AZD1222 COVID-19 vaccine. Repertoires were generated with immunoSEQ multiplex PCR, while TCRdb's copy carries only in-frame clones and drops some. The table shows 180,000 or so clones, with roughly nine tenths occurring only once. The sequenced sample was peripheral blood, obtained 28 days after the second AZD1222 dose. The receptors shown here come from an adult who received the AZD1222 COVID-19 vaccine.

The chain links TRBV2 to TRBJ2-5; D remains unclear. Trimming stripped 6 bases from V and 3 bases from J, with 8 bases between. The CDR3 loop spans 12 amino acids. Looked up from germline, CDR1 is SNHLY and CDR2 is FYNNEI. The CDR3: CASRGFEETQYF. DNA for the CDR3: TGTGCCAGCAGGGGTTTTGAAGAGACCCAGTACTTC.

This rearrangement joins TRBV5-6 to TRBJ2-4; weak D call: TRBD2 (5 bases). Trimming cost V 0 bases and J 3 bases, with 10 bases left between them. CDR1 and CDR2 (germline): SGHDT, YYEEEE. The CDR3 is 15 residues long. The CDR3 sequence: CASSLEGAGKNIQYF. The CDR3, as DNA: TGTGCCAGCAGCTTGGAAGGCGCGGGCAAAAACATTCAGTACTTC.

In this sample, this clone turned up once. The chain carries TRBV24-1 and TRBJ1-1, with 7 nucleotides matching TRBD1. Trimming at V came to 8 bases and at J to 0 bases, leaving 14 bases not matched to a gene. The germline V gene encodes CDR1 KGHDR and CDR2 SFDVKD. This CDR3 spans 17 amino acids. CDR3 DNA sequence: TGTGCCACCAATCTCCAATACGAGGGACAGTTGAACACTGAAGCTTTCTTT. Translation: CATNLQYEGQLNTEAFF.

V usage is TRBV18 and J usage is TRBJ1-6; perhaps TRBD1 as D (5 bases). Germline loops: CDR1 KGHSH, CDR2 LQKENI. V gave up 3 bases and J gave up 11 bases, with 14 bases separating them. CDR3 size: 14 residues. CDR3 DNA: TGTGCCAGCTCACCTACCGGCCCAGGGACACCCCTCCACTTT. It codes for CASSPTGPGTPLHF. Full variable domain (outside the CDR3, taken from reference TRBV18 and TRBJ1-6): NAGVMQNPRHLVRRRGQEARLRCSPMKGHSHVYWYRQLPEEGLKFMVYLQKENIIDESGMPKERFSAEFPKEGPSILRIQQVVRGDSAAYFCASSPTGPGTPLHFGNGTRLTVT.

The CDR3: CAILRDFPNPIYF. CDR3 DNA sequence: TGTGCCATCCTTCGGGACTTCCCCAACCCCATATATTTT. The chain uses TRBV12-3 or TRBV12-4 and TRBJ1-3, with a tentative D call TRBD1 (5 bases). This CDR3 is built from 13 residues. V gave up 10 bases and J gave up 11 bases, with 21 bases separating them.

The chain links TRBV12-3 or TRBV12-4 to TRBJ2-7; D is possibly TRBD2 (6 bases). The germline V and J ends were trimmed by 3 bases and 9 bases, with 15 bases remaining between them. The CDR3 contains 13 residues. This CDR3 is CASSLAVNGGQYF. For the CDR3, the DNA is TGTGCCAGCAGTTTGGCGGTCAACGGGGGGCAGTACTTC.

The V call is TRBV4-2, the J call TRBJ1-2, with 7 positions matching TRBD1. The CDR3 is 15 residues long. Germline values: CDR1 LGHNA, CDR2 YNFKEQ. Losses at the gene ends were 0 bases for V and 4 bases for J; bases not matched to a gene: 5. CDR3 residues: CASSQDGQASYGYTF. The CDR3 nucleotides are TGTGCCAGCAGCCAAGACGGACAGGCGTCCTATGGCTACACCTTC.

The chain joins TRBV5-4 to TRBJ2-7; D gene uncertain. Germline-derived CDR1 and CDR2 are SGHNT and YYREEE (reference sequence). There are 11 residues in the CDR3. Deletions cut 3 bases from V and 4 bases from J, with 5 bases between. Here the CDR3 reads CASSSQYEQYF. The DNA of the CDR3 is TGTGCCAGCAGCTCGCAATACGAGCAGTACTTC.

The CDR3 spells CATSATGTDTQYF. DNA of the CDR3: TGTGCCACCAGTGCAACAGGGACAGATACGCAGTATTTT. The rearrangement uses TRBV24-1 and TRBJ2-3; possibly TRBD1 for D (6 bases). The V and J ends lost 5 bases and 3 bases respectively, with 8 bases between them. Germline V gene sequence: CDR1 KGHDR, CDR2 SFDVKD. The CDR3 length is 13 residues.

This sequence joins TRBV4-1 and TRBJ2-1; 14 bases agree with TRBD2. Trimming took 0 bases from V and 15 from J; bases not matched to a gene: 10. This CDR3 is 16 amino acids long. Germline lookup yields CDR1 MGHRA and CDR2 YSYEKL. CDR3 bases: TGCGCCAGCAGCCAAGATGAGGGGACTAGCGGGAGAGGAAGGTTCTTC. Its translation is CASSQDEGTSGRGRFF.

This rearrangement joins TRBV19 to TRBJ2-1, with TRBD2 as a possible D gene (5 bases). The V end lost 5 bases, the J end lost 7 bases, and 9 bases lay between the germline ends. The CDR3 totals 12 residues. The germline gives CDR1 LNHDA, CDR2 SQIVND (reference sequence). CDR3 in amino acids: CASSLPGNEQFF. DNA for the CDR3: TGTGCCAGTAGTTTACCGGGGAATGAGCAGTTCTTC.

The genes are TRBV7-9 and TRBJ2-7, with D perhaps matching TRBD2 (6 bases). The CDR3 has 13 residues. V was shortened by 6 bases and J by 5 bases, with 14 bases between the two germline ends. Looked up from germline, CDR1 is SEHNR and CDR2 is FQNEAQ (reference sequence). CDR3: CASRGGLKDEQYF. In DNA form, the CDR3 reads TGTGCCAGCAGAGGAGGGTTGAAGGACGAGCAGTACTTC.

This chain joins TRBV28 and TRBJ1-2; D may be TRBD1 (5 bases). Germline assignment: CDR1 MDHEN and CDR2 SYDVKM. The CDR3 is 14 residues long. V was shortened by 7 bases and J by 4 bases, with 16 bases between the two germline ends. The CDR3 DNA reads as TGTGCCAGCACCGTCGGGGGGAGGGTCTATGGCTACACCTTC. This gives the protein CASTVGGRVYGYTF.

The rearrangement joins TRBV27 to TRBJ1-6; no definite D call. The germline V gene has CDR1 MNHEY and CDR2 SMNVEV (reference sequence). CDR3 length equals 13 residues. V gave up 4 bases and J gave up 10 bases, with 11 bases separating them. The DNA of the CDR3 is TGTGCCAGCAGTTCCGGGTTAGGCTCACCCCTCCACTTT. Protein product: CASSSGLGSPLHF.

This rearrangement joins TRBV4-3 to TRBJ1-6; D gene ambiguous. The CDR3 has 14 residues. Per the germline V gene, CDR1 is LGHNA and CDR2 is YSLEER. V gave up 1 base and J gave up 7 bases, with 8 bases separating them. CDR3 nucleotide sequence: TGCGCCAGCAGCCAAGCAGTGACGAATTCACCCCTCCACTTT. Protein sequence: CASSQAVTNSPLHF.

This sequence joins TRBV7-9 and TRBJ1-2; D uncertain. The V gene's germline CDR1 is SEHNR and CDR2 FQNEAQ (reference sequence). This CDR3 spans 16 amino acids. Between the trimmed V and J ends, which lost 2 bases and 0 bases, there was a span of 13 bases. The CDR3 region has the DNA TGTGCCAGCAGCTTATTCCCGGCAGGAGCTAACTATGGCTACACCTTC. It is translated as CASSLFPAGANYGYTF. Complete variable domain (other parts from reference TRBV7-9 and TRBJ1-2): DTGVSQNPRHKITKRGQNVTFRCDPISEHNRLYWYRQTLGQGPEFLTYFQNEAQLEKSRLLSDRFSAERPKGSFSTLEIQRTEQGDSAMYLCASSLFPAGANYGYTFGSGTRLTVV.

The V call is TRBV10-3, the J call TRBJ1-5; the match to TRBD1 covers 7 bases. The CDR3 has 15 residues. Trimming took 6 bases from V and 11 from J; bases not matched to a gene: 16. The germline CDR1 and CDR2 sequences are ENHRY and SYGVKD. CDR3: CAISVQGSPSGAQHF. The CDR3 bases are TGTGCCATCAGCGTACAGGGGTCCCCCAGTGGGGCCCAGCATTTT.

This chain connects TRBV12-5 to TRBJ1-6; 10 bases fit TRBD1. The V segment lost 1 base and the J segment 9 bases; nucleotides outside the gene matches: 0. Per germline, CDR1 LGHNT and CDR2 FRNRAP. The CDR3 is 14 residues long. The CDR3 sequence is CASGLGQGASPLHF. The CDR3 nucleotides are TGTGCTAGTGGTTTGGGACAGGGGGCTTCACCCCTCCACTTT. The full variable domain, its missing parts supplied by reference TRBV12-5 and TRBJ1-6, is DARVTQTPRHKVTEMGQEVTMRCQPILGHNTVFWYRQTMMQGLELLAYFRNRAPLDDSGMPKDRFSAEMPDATLATLKIQPSEPRDSAVYFCASGLGQGASPLHFGNGTRLTVT.

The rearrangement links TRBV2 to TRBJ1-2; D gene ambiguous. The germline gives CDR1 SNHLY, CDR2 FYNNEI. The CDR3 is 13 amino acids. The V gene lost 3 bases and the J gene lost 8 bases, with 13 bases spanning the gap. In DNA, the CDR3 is TGTGCCAGCAGTGAGCGATCCTCCTTAGGCTACACCTTC. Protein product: CASSERSSLGYTF.

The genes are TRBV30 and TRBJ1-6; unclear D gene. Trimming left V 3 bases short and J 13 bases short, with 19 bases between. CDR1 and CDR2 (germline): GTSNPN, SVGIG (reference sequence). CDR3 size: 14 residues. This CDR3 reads CAWRLHSSNQPLHF. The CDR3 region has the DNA TGTGCCTGGAGACTCCACAGCTCTAATCAGCCCCTCCACTTT.

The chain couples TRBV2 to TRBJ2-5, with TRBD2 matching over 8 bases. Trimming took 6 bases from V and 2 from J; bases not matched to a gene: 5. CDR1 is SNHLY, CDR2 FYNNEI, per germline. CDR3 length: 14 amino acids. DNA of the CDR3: TGTGCCAGCAGAGAACTAGCGGATCAAGAGACCCAGTACTTC. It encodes CASRELADQETQYF.

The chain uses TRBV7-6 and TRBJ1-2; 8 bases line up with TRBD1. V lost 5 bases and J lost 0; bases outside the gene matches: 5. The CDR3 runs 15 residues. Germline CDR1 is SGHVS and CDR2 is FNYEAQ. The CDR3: CASSPGQGPNYGYTF. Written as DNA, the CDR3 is TGTGCCAGCAGCCCCGGACAGGGACCTAACTATGGCTACACCTTC.